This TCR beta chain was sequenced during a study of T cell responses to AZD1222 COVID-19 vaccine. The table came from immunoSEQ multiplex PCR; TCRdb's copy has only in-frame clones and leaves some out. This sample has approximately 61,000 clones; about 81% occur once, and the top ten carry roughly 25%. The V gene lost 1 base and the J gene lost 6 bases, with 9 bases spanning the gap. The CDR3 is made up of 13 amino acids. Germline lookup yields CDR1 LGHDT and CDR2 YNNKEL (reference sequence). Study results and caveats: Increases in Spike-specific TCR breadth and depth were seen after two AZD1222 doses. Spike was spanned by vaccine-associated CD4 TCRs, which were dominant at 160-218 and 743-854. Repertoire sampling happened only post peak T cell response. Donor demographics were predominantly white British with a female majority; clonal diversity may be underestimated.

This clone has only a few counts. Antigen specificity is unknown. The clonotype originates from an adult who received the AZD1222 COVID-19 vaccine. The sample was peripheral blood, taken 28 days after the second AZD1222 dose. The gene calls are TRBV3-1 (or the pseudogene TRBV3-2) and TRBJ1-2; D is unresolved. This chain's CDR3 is CASSQADYHGYTF. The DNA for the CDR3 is TGTGCCAGCAGCCAAGCGGACTACCATGGCTACACCTTC.